Detailed here is one T cell receptor (beta chain). What it binds is not known. Repertoires were generated with immunoSEQ multiplex PCR, while TCRdb's copy carries only in-frame clones and drops some. This sample carries some 130,000 clones, 80% to 95% of them seen once, and the ten largest clones take approximately 6.8%. The length of the CDR3 is 10 residues. Trimming pared 6 bases from V and 1 base from J, leaving 4 bases between. Germline CDR1 is DFQATT and CDR2 is SNEGSKA (reference sequence). The entry originates in a study of T cell responses to AZD1222 COVID-19 vaccine. General observations from the study: Recipients of AZD1222 seropositive at baseline numbered only five or six. Distributed over spike, vaccine-associated CD4 TCRs predominated at 160-218 and 743-854.

The chain uses TRBV20-1 and TRBJ2-7; D is unclear. Sample: peripheral blood, taken 28 days after the second AZD1222 dose. This receptor was identified in an adult who received the AZD1222 COVID-19 vaccine. The CDR3 here is CSAQSYEQYF. DNA of the CDR3: TGCAGTGCCCAATCCTACGAGCAGTACTTC.